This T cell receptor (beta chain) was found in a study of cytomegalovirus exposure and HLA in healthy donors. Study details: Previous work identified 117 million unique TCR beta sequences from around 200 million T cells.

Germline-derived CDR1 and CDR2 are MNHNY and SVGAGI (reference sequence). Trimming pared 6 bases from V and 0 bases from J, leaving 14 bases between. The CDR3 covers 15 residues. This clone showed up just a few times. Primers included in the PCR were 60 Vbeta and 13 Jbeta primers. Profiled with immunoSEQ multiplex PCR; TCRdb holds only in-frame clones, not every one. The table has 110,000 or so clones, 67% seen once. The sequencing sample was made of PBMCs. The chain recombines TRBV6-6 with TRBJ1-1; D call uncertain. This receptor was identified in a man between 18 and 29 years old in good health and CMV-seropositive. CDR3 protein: CASSLPLTVNTEAFF. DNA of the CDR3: TGTGCCAGCAGCCTGCCTCTAACAGTGAACACTGAAGCTTTCTTT.